This T cell receptor beta chain is from a study of PD-1 blockade in classical Hodgkin lymphoma. Germline CDR1 and CDR2: LNHDA and SQIVND (reference sequence). The CDR3 has 13 residues. The V end lost 8 bases, the J end lost 1 base, and 11 bases lay between the germline ends. Time point noted: cycle 4 day 1 (C4D1), after six to seven weeks of nivolumab. No patient escaped relapse after autologous stem cell transplantation, and brentuximab vedotin exposure varied. From thawed PBMCs, CD8+ T cells were isolated by magnetic negative selection. Generated by immunoSEQ multiplex PCR, the TCRdb table keeps only in-frame clones and is missing some. The sample holds some 8,800 clones, approximately 82% seen once.

The genes are TRBV19 and TRBJ1-1; tentatively, D is TRBD1 (5 bases). This sample comprised CD8+ T cells from blood, obtained before the fourth cycle of nivolumab. The sequence was obtained from a human donor with classical Hodgkin lymphoma. The CDR3 nucleotides read TGTGCCAGTGCTAAAACAGGGAACACTGAAGCTTTCTTT. This gives the protein CASAKTGNTEAFF. Variable domain in full (rest from reference TRBV19 and TRBJ1-1): DGGITQSPKYLFRKEGQNVTLSCEQNLNHDAMYWYRQDPGQGLRLIYYSQIVNDFQKGDIAEGYSVSREKKESFPLTVTSAQKNPTAFYLCASAKTGNTEAFFGQGTRLTVV.